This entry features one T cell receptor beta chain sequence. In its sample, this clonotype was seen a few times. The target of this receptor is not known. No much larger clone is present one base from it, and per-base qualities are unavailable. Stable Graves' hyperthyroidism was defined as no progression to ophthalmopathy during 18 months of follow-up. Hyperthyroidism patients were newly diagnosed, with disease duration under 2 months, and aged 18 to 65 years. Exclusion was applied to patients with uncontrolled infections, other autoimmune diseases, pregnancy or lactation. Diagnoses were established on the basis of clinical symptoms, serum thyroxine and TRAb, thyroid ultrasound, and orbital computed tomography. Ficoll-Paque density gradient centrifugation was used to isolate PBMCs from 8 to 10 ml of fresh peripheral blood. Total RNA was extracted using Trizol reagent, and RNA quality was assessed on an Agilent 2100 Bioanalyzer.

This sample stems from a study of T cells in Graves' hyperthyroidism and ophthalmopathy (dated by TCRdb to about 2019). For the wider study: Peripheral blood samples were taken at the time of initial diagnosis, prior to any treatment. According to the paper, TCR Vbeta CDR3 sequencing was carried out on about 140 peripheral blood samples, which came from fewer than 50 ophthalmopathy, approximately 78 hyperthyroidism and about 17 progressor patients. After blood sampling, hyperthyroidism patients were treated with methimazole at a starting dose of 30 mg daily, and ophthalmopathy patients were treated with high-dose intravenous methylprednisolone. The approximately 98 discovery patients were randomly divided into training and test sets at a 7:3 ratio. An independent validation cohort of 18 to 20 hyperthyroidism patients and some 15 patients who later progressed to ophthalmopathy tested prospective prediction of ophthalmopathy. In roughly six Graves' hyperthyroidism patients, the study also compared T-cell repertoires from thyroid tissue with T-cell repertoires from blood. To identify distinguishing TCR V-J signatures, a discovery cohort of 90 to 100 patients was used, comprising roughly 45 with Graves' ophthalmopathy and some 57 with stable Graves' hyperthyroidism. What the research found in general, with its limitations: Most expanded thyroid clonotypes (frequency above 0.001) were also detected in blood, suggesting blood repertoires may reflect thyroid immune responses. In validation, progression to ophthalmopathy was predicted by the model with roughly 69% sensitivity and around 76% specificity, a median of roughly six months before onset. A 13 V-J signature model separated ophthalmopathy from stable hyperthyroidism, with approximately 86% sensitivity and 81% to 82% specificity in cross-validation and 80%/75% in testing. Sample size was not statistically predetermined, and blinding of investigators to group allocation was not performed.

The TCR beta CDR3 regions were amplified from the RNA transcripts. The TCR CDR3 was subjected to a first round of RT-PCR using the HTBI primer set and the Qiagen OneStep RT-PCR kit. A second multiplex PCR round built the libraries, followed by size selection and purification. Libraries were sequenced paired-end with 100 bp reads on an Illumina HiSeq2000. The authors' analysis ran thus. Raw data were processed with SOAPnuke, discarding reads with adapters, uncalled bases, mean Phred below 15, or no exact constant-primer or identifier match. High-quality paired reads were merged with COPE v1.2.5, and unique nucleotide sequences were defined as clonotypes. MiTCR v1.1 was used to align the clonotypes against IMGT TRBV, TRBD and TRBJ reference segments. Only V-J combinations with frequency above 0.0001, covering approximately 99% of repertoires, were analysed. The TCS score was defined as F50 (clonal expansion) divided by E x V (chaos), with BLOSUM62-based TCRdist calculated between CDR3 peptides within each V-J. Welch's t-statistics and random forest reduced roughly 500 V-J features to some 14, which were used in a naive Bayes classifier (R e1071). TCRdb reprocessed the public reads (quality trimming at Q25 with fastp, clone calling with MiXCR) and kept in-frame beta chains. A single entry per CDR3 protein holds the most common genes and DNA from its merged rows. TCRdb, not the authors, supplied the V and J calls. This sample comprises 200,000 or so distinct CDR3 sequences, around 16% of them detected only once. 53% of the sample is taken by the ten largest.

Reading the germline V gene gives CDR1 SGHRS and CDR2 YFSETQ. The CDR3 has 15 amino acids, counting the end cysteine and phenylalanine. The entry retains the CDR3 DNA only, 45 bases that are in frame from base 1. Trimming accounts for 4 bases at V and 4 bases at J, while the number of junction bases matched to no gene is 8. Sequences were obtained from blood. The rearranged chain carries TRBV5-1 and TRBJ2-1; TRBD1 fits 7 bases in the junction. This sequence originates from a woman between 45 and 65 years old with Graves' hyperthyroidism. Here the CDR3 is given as CASSTAGTEYNEQFF. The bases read TGCGCCAGCAGCACAGCCGGGACAGAATACAATGAGCAGTTCTTC. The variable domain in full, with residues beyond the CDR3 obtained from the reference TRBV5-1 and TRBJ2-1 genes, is KAGVTQTPRYLIKTRGQQVTLSCSPISGHRSVSWYQQTPGQGLQFLFEYFSETQRNKGNFPGRFSGRQFSNSRSEMNVSTLELGDSALYLCASSTAGTEYNEQFFGPGTRLTVL.